This T cell receptor beta chain was observed in a study of pediatric ulcerative colitis (dated by TCRdb to between 2018 and 2020). At the level of the whole study: Of the ulcerative colitis patients, roughly seven had pancolitis and two had left-sided colitis, and histology in every patient was consistent with ulcerative colitis. From nine newly diagnosed, treatment-naive pediatric ulcerative colitis patients and a few non-IBD control children, paired blood and rectal samples were collected. Using the Pediatric Ulcerative Colitis Activity Index, two patients were classed as having mild disease, several as having moderate disease and three as having acute severe colitis. Study-wide conclusions, independent of this receptor: Two rectal CDR3 clonotypes were detected in all ulcerative colitis patients and were not detected in any of the controls. Repertoires were derived from total lymphocyte DNA, so rare subsets such as regulatory T cells may have patterns not reflected. Compared with controls, ulcerative colitis patients showed significantly higher autologous blood-rectal clonal overlap, a finding that suggests increased T cell trafficking to inflamed tissue. Features of the rectal repertoire distinguished controls, mild-moderate colitis patients and acute severe colitis patients, and in acute severe colitis, rectal diversity was reduced because of clonal expansions. The healthy control group was small, with only a handful of individuals. For technical reasons, the blood samples of two patients yielded substantially fewer templates, so those samples were excluded from the blood-rectal overlap analysis.

Rearranged CDR3 beta regions were amplified from genomic DNA with multiplex V and J primers using the immunoSEQ TRB Survey service. Survey-level sequencing depth of up to 500,000 reads per sample was used to keep depth equal across samples. The libraries were purified and pooled, then sequenced using Illumina technology. As for the original processing: immunoSEQ online tools were used for productive clonality, sample overlap, pairwise scatters, CDR3 beta length, V/D/J gene usage and productiveness. Calculated diversity was defined as the number of unique rearrangements divided by total templates times 100, and Shannon and Simpson indices were additionally computed. For principal component analysis, Z-score normalized data were analyzed with the R prcomp function and the ggbiplot package. Morisita's index was used to quantify blood-rectal clonal overlap within each subject. TCRdb stores this immuneACCESS table with in-frame sequences only. Part of the clones is absent; in the studies checked, under half of the shortfall reflects unresolved V genes, and no reason is known for the rest. V and J calls and clone size are those listed in that table; D and trimming were worked out from the DNA. Here the sample has about 64,000 clones; 70% to 80% occur a single time. The top ten hold under 6.5% of the sample.

Comments on this clone: Its target antigen remains unknown. Base qualities are not at hand, and no much larger clone is one base apart.

The germline V gene specifies SGHTA as CDR1 and FQGTGA as CDR2. The CDR3 covers 16 residues, taking in both the cysteine and the phenylalanine. CDR3 DNA is the only sequence kept; it has 48 bases, read in frame from the first base. V lost 2 bases and J lost 4 bases; the stretch between them is 17 bases long. Before the diagnostic colonoscopy, none of the ulcerative colitis patients had been given immunosuppressive medication. A blood sample was obtained concurrently with the colonoscopy. The Wizard kit (Promega) was used to extract genomic DNA from the blood and intestinal samples. Rearrangement joined TRBV7-3 to TRBJ1-1; perhaps TRBD1 is the D gene, with 6 bases matching. The material sequenced was blood. The clonotype originates from a boy younger than 18 with moderate ulcerative colitis. The DNA sequence is given as TGTGCCAGCAGCTTAGCTGCTTCGGGGGCAGGCACTGAAGCTTTCTTT. Its protein is CASSLAASGAGTEAFF.